The clone carrying this TCR beta chain was counted only a few times. This entry comes from a study of T-cell memory formation after mild COVID-19. A single record per CDR3 protein comes from TCRdb applying MiXCR to the 5' RACE reads. The table shows fewer than 700,000 distinct CDR3 sequences, with less than 25% occurring only once. Sequencing was performed on PBMCs or a T cell subset sorted from them (not recorded which). This TCR was sampled from an adult woman who had mild COVID-19 (a few samples of this study predate the infection). Cell type and time point are not known.

The CDR3 DNA sequence: TGCGCCAGCAGCCAAACGGGGAGGGGTTACGAGCAGTACTTC. Protein: CASSQTGRGYEQYF. The gene calls are TRBV4-3 and TRBJ2-7; TRBD2 agrees at 7 bases. The V gene end was trimmed by 2 bases and the J gene end by 4 bases; junction bases not matched to a gene: 5. The CDR3 consists of 14 residues. Germline lookup yields CDR1 LGHNA and CDR2 YSLEER.